The 10 T cell receptor beta chains given below trace back to one sample, sequenced in a study of cytomegalovirus exposure and HLA in healthy donors. In the PCR, 60 Vbeta and 13 Jbeta primers were used. Sequencing was performed with immunoSEQ multiplex PCR; in TCRdb, only in-frame clones are kept and a portion is missing. In the table there are 30,000 to 40,000 clones, about 70% of which are singletons. What was sequenced was PBMCs. Every receptor here comes from a man aged 25-40 years in good health and CMV-seronegative.

The rearrangement uses TRBV6-6 and TRBJ2-1; 9 bases align to TRBD2. The CDR3 consists of 15 residues. The germline gives CDR1 MNHNY, CDR2 SVGAGI (reference sequence). The junction had 10 bases not matched to a gene; V was cut back by 7 bases and J by 6 bases. Written as DNA, the CDR3 is TGTGCCAGCATCACCCCCGGGACTAGCTCCAATGAGCAGTTCTTC. Its protein is CASITPGTSSNEQFF.

V usage is TRBV18 and J usage is TRBJ2-5; D not resolved. Trimming stripped 1 base from V and 0 bases from J, with 3 bases between. The germline V gene encodes CDR1 KGHSH and CDR2 LQKENI. The CDR3 runs to 13 residues. The CDR3 DNA sequence: TGTGCCAGCTCACCACTCAACCAAGAGACCCAGTACTTC. Amino acids: CASSPLNQETQYF.

This clone has a handful of counts. The genes are TRBV5-1 and TRBJ2-7; 7 positions match TRBD1. The V and J ends lost 0 bases and 4 bases, in that order; junction bases with no gene match: 4. Germline V CDR1 and CDR2: SGHRS, YFSETQ. This CDR3 is built from 14 residues. As DNA, the CDR3 is TGCGCCAGCAGCTTGGGACAGGGAATTTACGAGCAGTACTTC. Its protein is CASSLGQGIYEQYF.

The genes are TRBV28 and TRBJ1-2; 8 nucleotides align to TRBD1. CDR1 and CDR2 (germline): MDHEN, SYDVKM. V gave up 10 bases and J gave up 4 bases; unmatched junction bases: 8. This CDR3 spans 13 amino acids. In DNA form, the CDR3 reads TGTGCCACACTGAGGGGACAGGCCTATGGCTACACCTTC. Amino acids: CATLRGQAYGYTF.

As DNA, the CDR3 is TGTGCCAGCAGCGCCGACAGCTACGAGCAGTACTTC. Translated, it gives CASSADSYEQYF. The chain recombines TRBV5-4 with TRBJ2-7, with D possibly matching TRBD1 (5 bases). The CDR3 loop spans 12 amino acids. V lost 4 bases, J lost 3 bases, and 8 bases lay in between. The germline CDR1 and CDR2 sequences are SGHNT and YYREEE (reference sequence).

This chain joins TRBV20-1 and TRBJ2-5; D perhaps matches TRBD2 (6 bases). The V end lost 7 bases, the J end lost 4 bases, and 7 bases lay between the germline ends. CDR1 DFQATT and CDR2 SNEGSKA come from the germline V gene (reference sequence). This CDR3 region has 10 residues. CDR3 bases: TGCAGTGGGGGAGGAGAGACCCAGTACTTC. Translated, it gives CSGGGETQYF.

The chain's CDR3 is CASSLVQGSYEQYF. The CDR3 nucleotides are TGTGCCAGCAGCTTAGTGCAGGGCTCCTACGAGCAGTACTTC. The chain couples TRBV7-8 to TRBJ2-7; possibly TRBD1 for D (5 bases). CDR3 length equals 14 residues. V was cut by 1 base and J by 0 bases, with 7 bases left in between. CDR1 is SGHVS, CDR2 FQNEAQ, per germline.

The table lists this clone with a few counts. The chain links TRBV10-3 to TRBJ2-7; TRBD1 is a possible D gene (6 bases). This CDR3 comprises 17 residues. The ends were cut back, 5 bases at V and 3 bases at J, with 23 bases in the middle. CDR1 and CDR2 from the germline V gene are ENHRY and SYGVKD. The CDR3 DNA is TGTGCCATCAGTACTCATAATGGACAGAACCCTATCTACGAGCAGTACTTC. It encodes CAISTHNGQNPIYEQYF.

The chain employs TRBV6-5 and TRBJ2-1; D is perhaps TRBD1 (6 bases). Per germline, CDR1 MNHEY and CDR2 SVGAGI. The ends were cut back, 6 bases at V and 4 bases at J, with 16 bases in the middle. The CDR3 spans 15 residues. The CDR3 loop reads CASRALTGRYNEQFF. CDR3 nucleotide sequence: TGTGCCAGCAGGGCTTTGACAGGTCGGTACAATGAGCAGTTCTTC.

The gene calls are TRBV28 and TRBJ1-2, with D tentatively TRBD1 (6 bases). Germline CDR1 is MDHEN and CDR2 is SYDVKM. V lost 6 bases and J lost 5, with 10 bases in between. This CDR3 region has 12 residues. The CDR3 loop is CASRSTGYGYTF. CDR3 bases: TGTGCCAGCAGGTCCACAGGGTATGGCTACACCTTC.